Listed below are T cell receptor beta chains from one sample, sequenced in a study of T cell repertoires in cytomegalovirus infection. No antigens are known for them. TCRdb re-derived calls from the reads in MiXCR, one entry per CDR3 protein. The table lists hundreds of thousands of distinct CDR3 sequences, 40% to 50% of them singletons. The starting material was cultured PBMCs, obtained from culture after CMV antigen stimulation. The source of these receptors is a human donor in good health (CMV status not recorded). Some clones in this sample may be carry-over from other donors' samples. The CDR3 runs from the conserved cysteine through the conserved F or W. D genes are given only for firm matches. Part of the rows lack a size; the others show once, few, many or a class for expanded clones.

V	D	size	J	CDR3	DNA
TRBV4-1	TRBD2	NA	TRBJ2-3	CASSQVLALRTDTQYF	TGCGCCAGCAGCCAAGTACTAGCGCTGCGCACAGATACGCAGTATTTT
TRBV7-2	NA	NA	TRBJ2-7	CASSFTGQKTYEQYF	TGTGCCAGCAGCTTCACAGGACAGAAAACCTACGAGCAGTACTTC
TRBV6-2/TRBV6-3	TRBD1	NA	TRBJ1-2	CASIQGRFPYGYTF	TGTGCCAGCATACAGGGGCGATTCCCCTATGGCTACACCTTC
TRBV19	TRBD1	few	TRBJ2-5	CASSRPSGQGQETQYF	TGTGCCAGTAGTCGCCCCTCGGGACAGGGGCAAGAGACCCAGTACTTC
TRBV11-2	NA	NA	TRBJ2-6	CASAKSPGNSGANVLTF	TGTGCCAGCGCCAAGAGTCCAGGCAACTCTGGGGCCAACGTCCTGACTTTC
TRBV20-1	NA	NA	TRBJ2-3	CSACRGRGGSWQADTQYF	TGCAGTGCTTGCAGGGGCAGGGGAGGCAGCTGGCAGGCAGATACGCAGTATTTT
TRBV5-6	TRBD2	NA	TRBJ2-4	CASSLLGGGLAIQYF	TGTGCCAGCAGCTTGCTCGGGGGAGGACTAGCCATTCAGTACTTC
TRBV3-1	NA	once	TRBJ2-3	CASSQDYTDTQYF	TGTGCCAGCAGCCAAGACTACACAGATACGCAGTATTTT
TRBV7-2	NA	many	TRBJ1-5	CASSSRGDQPQHF	TGTGCCAGCAGCTCCAGGGGCGATCAGCCCCAGCATTTT
TRBV6-1	NA	NA	TRBJ2-5	CASSVQGPSETQYF	TGTGCCAGCAGTGTGCAGGGGCCCTCAGAGACCCAGTACTTC
TRBV5-6	NA	NA	TRBJ1-2	CASSLNSGGYTF	TGTGCCAGCAGCCTCAACAGTGGGGGCTACACCTTC
TRBV15	NA	NA	TRBJ1-1	CATSSPEAFYTEAFF	TGTGCCACCAGCAGCCCCGAAGCTTTCTACACTGAAGCTTTCTTT
TRBV28	NA	few	TRBJ1-1	CASSLRPTEAFF	TGTGCCAGCAGTTTAAGGCCAACTGAAGCTTTCTTT
TRBV11-3	NA	few	TRBJ1-3	CASSKDGLTIYF	TGTGCCAGCAGCAAAGACGGGCTGACCATATATTTT
TRBV12-3/TRBV12-4	TRBD1	few	TRBJ1-2	CASSLTGTGGGYTF	TGTGCCAGCAGTTTAACCGGGACAGGGGGAGGCTACACCTTC
TRBV6-1	TRBD1	few	TRBJ1-1	CASSEVDRGLTEAFF	TGTGCCAGCAGTGAAGTAGACAGGGGGCTCACTGAAGCTTTCTTT